Shown below are 26 T cell receptor beta chains from a single sample sequenced in a study of regulatory T cells in long-lasting Graves disease. The time point is: newly diagnosed GD, antithyroid drugs for less than 3 months. RNA from PBMCs was the source of the TCR library. Researchers made TCR beta libraries by using iRepertoire HTBI primers and running Arm-PCR on CDR3 regions. TCRdb re-analysed the multiplex PCR reads in MiXCR, keeping a single row per CDR3 protein. The sample yields roughly 500,000 distinct CDR3 sequences, about 14% seen once. In addition, the sample was reused for a study of T cells in Graves' hyperthyroidism and ophthalmopathy.

This sample comprised peripheral blood mononuclear cells (PBMCs), obtained at new diagnosis, from a patient treated with antithyroid drugs. These receptors all stem from a man aged 30-40 years with Graves disease.

Many counts were recorded for this clonotype. The chain has TRBV7-9 and TRBJ1-4; 8 bases are shared with TRBD1. This CDR3 is 12 amino acids long. With 4 bases clipped from V and 11 bases from J, the junction kept 3 bases outside the gene matches. Germline V gene lookup returns CDR1 SEHNR and CDR2 FQNEAQ (reference sequence). CDR3 DNA sequence: TGTGCCAGCAGCTCATGGACAGGGAAACTGTTTTTT. It encodes CASSSWTGKLFF.

This sequence joins TRBV10-2 and TRBJ2-6; D unresolved. The CDR3 runs 12 residues. Trimming left V 4 bases short and J 4 bases short, with 2 bases between. Germline CDR1 WSHSY, CDR2 SAAADI. The CDR3 DNA follows: TGCGCCAGCAGTGTAGGGGCCAACGTCCTGACTTTC. Translating it yields CASSVGANVLTF.

This clonotype was counted many times. The chain uses TRBV2 and TRBJ1-3, with unresolved D. Per germline, CDR1 SNHLY and CDR2 FYNNEI. V was cut by 1 base and J by 4 bases, with 8 bases left in between. This CDR3 region has 14 residues. Here the CDR3 DNA reads TGTGCCAGCAGTGAAGAGGGCAGCGGAAACACCATATATTTT. Encoded protein: CASSEEGSGNTIYF.

With regard to this clonotype: One junction end disagrees with the germline gene, perhaps due to a read error. The V and J genes are TRBV4-1 and TRBJ1-2; the D is unclear. The germline gives CDR1 MGHRA, CDR2 YSYEKL. The CDR3 totals 15 residues. The DNA of the CDR3 is TGCGCCAGCAGCCCGGTGGACGGAGGGAACTGTGGCTACACCTTC. Residues: CASSPVDGGNCGYTF.

This clonotype showed up just a few times. The chain combines TRBV19 with TRBJ2-7; 11 bases are shared with TRBD1. The CDR3 has 18 amino acids. Germline assignment: CDR1 LNHDA and CDR2 SQIVND (reference sequence). Trimming removed 4 bases from V and 5 bases from J; junction bases left unmatched: 16. This chain's CDR3 is CASSKGESWTGGRDEQYF. DNA for the CDR3: TGTGCCAGTAGTAAAGGCGAGTCTTGGACAGGGGGCCGGGACGAGCAGTACTTC.

A remark on this clonotype: A read error is the likely source, as a far larger clone sits one nucleotide away. This rearrangement joins TRBV7-2 to TRBJ2-1; 11 bases fit TRBD2. Trimming cost V 7 bases and J 2 bases; bases outside gene matches: 16. Germline loops: CDR1 SGHTA, CDR2 FQGNSA. This CDR3 is built from 19 residues. CDR3 protein: CASTRLPPHSGRAYNEQFF. The CDR3, as DNA: TGTGCCAGCACCCGGCTCCCACCTCATAGCGGGAGGGCCTACAATGAGCAGTTCTTC.

This clonotype was recorded many times. The rearrangement uses TRBV27 and TRBJ2-1; TRBD1 aligns across 10 bases. This CDR3 region has 15 residues. Germline assignment: CDR1 MNHEY and CDR2 SMNVEV (reference sequence). Trimming took 5 bases from V and 5 from J; bases not matched to a gene: 6. This CDR3 reads CASSLGTGAHNEQFF. In DNA, the CDR3 is TGTGCCAGCAGTCTCGGGACAGGGGCACACAATGAGCAGTTCTTC.

This CDR3 is CASSRDISSSGNTIYF. Here the CDR3 DNA reads TGTGCCAGTAGTAGGGACATCTCCTCCTCTGGAAACACCATATATTTT. J is TRBJ1-3 and V is TRBV19, with a tentative D call TRBD1 (6 bases). Germline V gene sequence: CDR1 LNHDA, CDR2 SQIVND (reference sequence). Trimming took 4 bases from V and 0 from J, leaving 13 bases between them. The CDR3 is made up of 16 amino acids.

This clonotype was seen a few times. One base away lies a much larger clone, so this may be a sequencing read error. This chain connects TRBV6-5 to TRBJ2-5; either TRBD1 or TRBD2 may fit D (5 bases each). This CDR3 is built from 16 residues. Germline assignment: CDR1 MNHEY and CDR2 SVGAGI. The CDR3 DNA sequence: TGTGTCAGCAGTTCGCCCTCAGGGACGTACCAAGAGACCCAGTACTTC. Its translation: CVSSSPSGTYQETQYF.

This clonotype was counted ten times or more. The chain employs TRBV12-3 or TRBV12-4 and TRBJ1-6; possible D gene TRBD1, 5 bases. The CDR3 runs to 14 residues. The V and J ends lost 3 bases and 10 bases respectively, with 13 bases between them. The CDR3 is CASSLEAGRSPLHF. The CDR3 nucleotides are TGTGCCAGCAGTTTGGAGGCAGGGCGCTCACCCCTCCACTTT.

This clonotype was observed at least ten times. The chain employs TRBV28 and TRBJ2-2; 14 bases fit TRBD2. Unmatched junction bases numbered 9, after V lost 1 base and J lost 5 bases. Germline assignment: CDR1 MDHEN and CDR2 SYDVKM. This CDR3 comprises 19 residues. DNA of the CDR3: TGTGCCAGCAGTTTATTGCGACTAGCGGGAGGGCCGGGAACCGGGGAGCTGTTTTTT. It encodes CASSLLRLAGGPGTGELFF.

This clonotype has just a few counts. This chain connects TRBV9 to TRBJ2-1; D not certain. V was pared by 2 bases and J by 5 bases, with 14 bases between. Germline V CDR1 and CDR2: SGDLS, YYNGEE. This CDR3 spans 15 amino acids. The CDR3, as DNA: TGTGCCAGCAGCGTGGCCGGGCCCCAGAACAATGAGCAGTTCTTC. Protein: CASSVAGPQNNEQFF.

This clonotype was seen a handful of times. The chain recombines TRBV19 with TRBJ2-2, with D uncertain. CDR3 length equals 14 residues. Per germline, CDR1 LNHDA and CDR2 SQIVND (reference sequence). The V end was cut by 3 bases, the J end by 3 bases, with 8 bases between. The CDR3 protein is CASSILQHTGELFF. The CDR3 DNA sequence: TGTGCCAGTAGTATTCTGCAGCACACCGGGGAGCTGTTTTTT. The full variable domain, rest sourced from reference TRBV19 and TRBJ2-2, is DGGITQSPKYLFRKEGQNVTLSCEQNLNHDAMYWYRQDPGQGLRLIYYSQIVNDFQKGDIAEGYSVSREKKESFPLTVTSAQKNPTAFYLCASSILQHTGELFFGEGSRLTVL.

This clonotype was observed many times. This rearrangement joins TRBV5-1 to TRBJ2-3; D gene uncertain. Germline V gene sequence: CDR1 SGHRS, CDR2 YFSETQ. This CDR3 has 15 residues. Trimming cost V 0 bases and J 2 bases, with 10 bases left between them. This chain's CDR3 is CASSLVSTLTDTQYF. Written as DNA, the CDR3 is TGCGCCAGCAGCTTGGTGTCGACACTCACAGATACGCAGTATTTT.

This clonotype was seen at least ten times. This chain joins TRBV20-1 and TRBJ2-3, with D possibly TRBD2 on 5 matching bases. V dropped 5 bases and J dropped 6 bases, with 21 bases sitting between them. The CDR3 spans 15 residues. Per germline, CDR1 DFQATT and CDR2 SNEGSKA (reference sequence). For the CDR3, the DNA is TGCAGTGCTCTTGGGAAGGGAGCCCGGTGGGATACGCAGTATTTT. As protein: CSALGKGARWDTQYF.

This clonotype was seen repeatedly, ten times or more. The chain combines TRBV12-3 or TRBV12-4 with TRBJ2-5; D is possibly TRBD1 or TRBD2 (5 bases each). V was pared by 2 bases and J by 9 bases, with 13 bases between. This CDR3 is built from 13 residues. CDR3 in DNA: TGTGCCAGCAGTTTACTCGCCGGGGCTGCCCAGTACTTC. Residues: CASSLLAGAAQYF.

The chain combines TRBV28 with TRBJ2-3; TRBD2 aligns across 9 bases. In germline, CDR1 is MDHEN, CDR2 SYDVKM. J gave up 4 bases and V 4 bases, and 9 bases lay outside the gene matches. This CDR3 region has 16 residues. Written as DNA, the CDR3 is TGTGCCAGCAGTTCCATAGCGGGAGTGGTGGCAGATACGCAGTATTTT. Protein sequence: CASSSIAGVVADTQYF.

This clonotype was counted only a few times. The rearrangement joins TRBV7-9 to TRBJ1-5; TRBD1 is a possible D gene (5 bases). The CDR3 covers 16 residues. The germline V and J ends were trimmed by 0 bases and 2 bases, with 11 bases remaining between them. CDR1 is SEHNR and CDR2 is FQNEAQ in the germline V gene (reference sequence). The DNA for the CDR3 is TGTGCCAGCAGCTTAGCATGCAAAGGGGGCAATCAGCCCCAGCATTTT. Amino acid sequence: CASSLACKGGNQPQHF.

This clonotype was detected ten times or more. The V gene is TRBV5-1, the J gene TRBJ2-7; D assignment may be TRBD1 or TRBD2 (7 bases each). Trimming cost V 4 bases and J 6 bases, with 17 bases left between them. CDR1 and CDR2 (germline): SGHRS, YFSETQ. This CDR3 has 14 residues. The CDR3 DNA follows: TGCGCCAGCAGCCTACAGCGGGACAGCCGCGAGCAGTACTTC. Protein product: CASSLQRDSREQYF.

This clonotype was observed at least ten times. The chain employs TRBV6-5 and TRBJ2-1; 9 nucleotides agree with TRBD2. The CDR3 is 16 residues long. The germline CDR1 and CDR2 sequences are MNHEY and SVGAGI. J gave up 2 bases and V 2 bases, and 4 bases lay outside the gene matches. The CDR3 bases are TGTGCCAGCAGTTACGAGGCGGGAGGGCCCTACAATGAGCAGTTCTTC. Its translation is CASSYEAGGPYNEQFF.

The genes are TRBV30 and TRBJ2-1, with D possibly being TRBD2 (6 bases). This CDR3 comprises 15 residues. Germline V gene sequence: CDR1 GTSNPN, CDR2 SVGIG (reference sequence). Trimming took off 2 bases at V and 1 base at J, with 12 bases between the two ends. CDR3 sequence reads: CAWSFRSGSYNEQFF. The CDR3 bases are TGTGCCTGGAGTTTCCGTAGCGGATCCTACAATGAGCAGTTCTTC.

This clonotype was detected many times. The chain is built from TRBV20-1 and TRBJ2-3; 10 positions agree with TRBD2. The CDR3 loop spans 15 amino acids. CDR1 DFQATT and CDR2 SNEGSKA come from the germline V gene (reference sequence). The junction had 7 bases not matched to a gene; V was cut back by 1 base and J by 6 bases. For the CDR3, the DNA is TGCAGTGCTAGAGCACTAGCGGGAAGCCCCGATACGCAGTATTTT. Translating it yields CSARALAGSPDTQYF.

This clonotype appeared a few times. The CDR3 DNA reads TGTGCCAGCAGTTACGGTTACCGACTAGCGGGAGGGGGGGCAGATACGCAGTATTTT. Its protein is CASSYGYRLAGGGADTQYF. The chain recombines TRBV6-2 or TRBV6-3 with TRBJ2-3; 14 nucleotides align to TRBD2. The germline V gene has CDR1 MNHEY and CDR2 SVGEGT. The J segment lost 4 bases and the V segment lost 2 bases, leaving 11 bases of the junction unmatched. The CDR3 sequence is 19 residues long.

This clonotype was seen repeatedly, ten times or more. The CDR3 spells CASNPRTGSYNEQFF. The CDR3 DNA sequence: TGTGCCAGTAACCCCCGGACAGGGTCCTACAATGAGCAGTTCTTC. The genes are TRBV27 and TRBJ2-1, with 8 bases lining up with TRBD1. Germline CDR1 reads MNHEY; CDR2 reads SMNVEV (reference sequence). The CDR3 is made up of 15 amino acids. J lost 1 base, V lost 9 bases, and 8 bases had no gene match.

This clonotype occurred many times. The J gene is TRBJ2-7, the V gene TRBV7-2; D might be TRBD1 (5 bases). V lost 4 bases and J lost 2, with 9 bases in between. The CDR3 consists of 13 residues. The germline gives CDR1 SGHTA, CDR2 FQGNSA. This CDR3 reads CASSWGPPYEQYF. CDR3 nucleotides: TGTGCCAGCAGCTGGGGCCCCCCCTACGAGCAGTACTTC. The complete variable domain, with remaining parts taken from reference TRBV7-2 and TRBJ2-7, reads GAGVSQSPSNKVTEKGKDVELRCDPISGHTALYWYRQSLGQGLEFLIYFQGNSAPDKSGLPSDRFSAERTGGSVSTLTIQRTQQEDSAVYLCASSWGPPYEQYFGPGTRLTVT.

This clonotype was recorded at least ten times. The chain joins TRBV2 to TRBJ2-1; the D is unclear. Trimming left V 4 bases short and J 7 bases short, with 8 bases between. CDR1 SNHLY and CDR2 FYNNEI come from the germline V gene. The CDR3 is made up of 12 amino acids. In nucleotides, the CDR3 is TGTGCCAGCAGTGTGTCGGTAAATGAGCAGTTCTTC. It is translated as CASSVSVNEQFF.